The sequence of this TCR beta chain was determined in a study of blood T cell repertoires in COVID-19 (dated by TCRdb to 2019 to 2021). Regarding the study in general: Samples from collaborators originated in the United States, Italy and Spain and spanned both the acute and convalescent phases of COVID-19. The material from the prospective study consisted of cDNA or gDNA derived from T cells, B-cell-depleted T cells, or PBMCs. Subjects who had been exposed to COVID-19, were actively infected with it, or had recovered from it provided the deeply sampled blood TCRbeta repertoires that made up the dataset. The repertoires were released in a freely available public database meant as a resource for research on the immune response to SARS-CoV-2. Samples were obtained from the ongoing ImmuneRACE study (first 160 participants) and from over 1,000 subjects provided by 6 global collaborators. Sample metadata almost always included a de-identified subject ID, COVID-19 status, age in years and sex. Where HLA class I and class II types were available, the types were taken from metadata supplied by the sample provider, not from assay-based typing.

This clone came up once. Its binding antigen is unknown. No base quality values were provided; no much bigger clone lies one nucleotide off. In Seattle, one collaborating source enrolled patients while the infection was active and tracked those patients longitudinally over the course of disease. Each collaborating institution followed its own protocols to collect whole blood in K2EDTA tubes. For TCRbeta analysis, collaborator samples were shipped as frozen whole blood, as isolated PBMCs, or as DNA extracted from either sample type. Study-wide findings and limitations: Clinical and demographic metadata were provided uncurated, with the amount varying by source and participant.

TCRbeta CDR3 regions were amplified from genomic DNA using the immunoSEQ Assay, a bias-controlled multiplex PCR. Per the authors' processing: The number of nucleated cells in each sample was estimated from the amplification of reference gene primers within the assay. To quantify the absolute abundance of each unique TCRbeta CDR3 rearrangement, sequence reads were collapsed and filtered. For each sample, productive Simpson clonality was calculated as the square root of Simpson's diversity index across productive rearrangements. This immuneACCESS table, as held by TCRdb, lists in-frame sequences with V and J called but not all clones. Of the missing ones, under half trace to an unresolved V gene in checked studies; the others have no known cause. D and trimming come from the DNA, and the V and J calls and clone size come from that table. The sample records around 160,000 clones, approximately 85% of which are singletons. The biggest ten clones account for roughly 8% of the sample.

The CDR3 contains 14 residues, cysteine and phenylalanine counted. Only the CDR3 portion is preserved as DNA: 42 bases, with reading frame beginning at the first base. CDR1 and CDR2 are drawn from the germline V gene: SQVTM, ANQGSEA. The germline ends are 16 bases apart after V is trimmed by 2 bases and J by 6 bases. This sequence uses TRBV29-1 and TRBJ1-2, and perhaps TRBD1 as D gene, on 5 matching bases. The receptor was isolated from a woman aged 60 to 75 with COVID-19, enrolled during active disease. The sample was peripheral blood. Read as DNA, the sequence is TGCAGCGTTGAAATTACCGGGGGGTCGGATGGCTACACCTTC. Its translation is CSVEITGGSDGYTF.